The rows below give T cell receptor beta chains drawn from one sample of a study of blood T cell repertoires in COVID-19. Sequenced by immunoSEQ multiplex PCR; TCRdb stores in-frame clones only, minus some. The data hold more than 110,000 clones, with approximately 80% observed a single time. Sample: peripheral blood. The source is a woman of 80 years or more in a cohort sampled during active or convalescent COVID-19. Each CDR3 is given with its conserved first and last residue. D genes are given only for firm matches. Where a row states a size, it is once, few, many or the class of an expanded clone; other rows omit it.

d_gene	j_gene	v_gene	abundance	CDR3nt	CDR3aa
TRBD1	TRBJ1-2	TRBV27	once	TGTGCCAGCAGTTTAAGGCCAAACAGGGGGCGTCCCTATGGCTACACCTTC	CASSLRPNRGRPYGYTF
-	TRBJ1-1	TRBV4-1	-	TGCGCCAGCAGCCACCAAGGGGTGAATGAAGCTTTCTTT	CASSHQGVNEAFF
-	TRBJ1-5	TRBV21-1	-	TGTGCCAGCAGCACCGAAGACAGGGGGCCTAGCAATCAGCCCCAGCATTTT	CASSTEDRGPSNQPQHF
TRBD1	TRBJ2-5	TRBV18	-	TGTGCCAGCACCCCGGGACAGGGGAAAGAGACCCAGTACTTC	CASTPGQGKETQYF
TRBD2	TRBJ2-3	TRBV7-8	-	TGTGCCAGCAGCTTAGCGGTGGGACTAGCAGATACGCAGTATTTT	CASSLAVGLADTQYF
TRBD2	TRBJ2-1	TRBV3-1/TRBV3-2	once	TGTGCCAGCAGACGGGGGGGGCCTTTTAATGAGCAGTTCTTC	CASRRGGPFNEQFF
-	TRBJ1-2	TRBV9	-	TGTGCCAGCAGCGTAGGACAGGCCCAGGGCTACACCTTC	CASSVGQAQGYTF
TRBD1	TRBJ1-5	TRBV10-1	-	TGCGCCAGCACCAACCTCGGGACAGGGCTGGGGGGGAGCAATCAGCCCCAGCATTTT	CASTNLGTGLGGSNQPQHF
TRBD1	TRBJ1-5	TRBV28	-	TGTGCCAGCAGTTCCGTGGACAGGGCTAGCAATCAGCCCCAGCATTTT	CASSSVDRASNQPQHF
-	TRBJ1-1	TRBV5-8	-	TGTGCCAGCAGCTTCATACGGGTGGGGAACACTGAAGCTTTCTTT	CASSFIRVGNTEAFF
-	TRBJ2-6	TRBV18	once	TGTGCCAGCTCACCCCGTACTAGTACTGGGGCCAACGTCCTGACTTTC	CASSPRTSTGANVLTF
TRBD1	TRBJ1-1	TRBV18	few	TGTGCCAGCTCTTCCACCAGGGGGCACACTGAAGCTTTCTTT	CASSSTRGHTEAFF
TRBD2	TRBJ2-1	TRBV6-6	-	TGTGCCAGCAGCCGACGACCCACTAGCGGGGGGGCGAAAAATGAGCAGTTCTTC	CASSRRPTSGGAKNEQFF
-	TRBJ2-2	TRBV28	-	TGTGCCAGCAGTTTATTCCGAGGAGCGAACACCGGGGAGCTGTTTTTT	CASSLFRGANTGELFF
TRBD1	TRBJ1-2	TRBV27	few	TGTGCCAGCAGCCCCGGGACAGGGTCCTATGGCTACACCTTC	CASSPGTGSYGYTF
TRBD1	TRBJ2-1	TRBV7-3	-	TGTGCCAGCAGCCTACAGGGGGGTTACTACAATGAGCAGTTCTTC	CASSLQGGYYNEQFF
TRBD1	TRBJ1-2	TRBV19	-	TGTGCCAGTACCCCAGGGGGACAGGGTTCAATCTATGGCTACACCTTC	CASTPGGQGSIYGYTF
-	TRBJ1-3	TRBV5-1	-	TGCGCCAGCAGATTCGCCGCCCGGAACACCATATATTTT	CASRFAARNTIYF
-	TRBJ2-5	TRBV2	-	TGTGCCAGCATCCGGTCCGGGGTCGTGGAGACCCAGTACTTC	CASIRSGVVETQYF
TRBD1	TRBJ1-1	TRBV27	-	TGTGCCAGCAGTCCACACAGGGGAATGAACACTGAAGCTTTCTTT	CASSPHRGMNTEAFF
TRBD2	TRBJ2-5	TRBV6-1	-	TGTGCCAGCAGTGAAGTTTATGGGACTAGCGGGATAGAGACCCAGTACTTC	CASSEVYGTSGIETQYF
-	TRBJ1-4	TRBV7-9	-	TGTGCCAGCAGCGCCCTTGCGGGGGGTGGTGAAAAACTGTTTTTT	CASSALAGGGEKLFF
TRBD2	TRBJ2-1	TRBV5-4	-	TGTGCCAGCAGCCTCAGCGGGGGGGCCAACAATGAGCAGTTCTTC	CASSLSGGANNEQFF
TRBD1	TRBJ2-7	TRBV19	-	TGTGCCAGTAGTCCCCTGGACAGGTGGCCCTACGAGCAGTACTTC	CASSPLDRWPYEQYF
TRBD2	TRBJ2-7	TRBV3-1/TRBV3-2	few	TGTGCCAGCAGCACGTCGACTAGCGGGGGCTACGAGCAGTACTTC	CASSTSTSGGYEQYF
-	TRBJ2-5	TRBV7-2	-	TGTGCCAGCAGCTCCGGACTGTTCCAAGAGACCCAGTACTTC	CASSSGLFQETQYF
-	TRBJ2-1	TRBV27	-	TGTGCCAGCAGATCGCTCCGGGACAACTCCTACAATGAGCAGTTCTTC	CASRSLRDNSYNEQFF
TRBD1	TRBJ1-1	TRBV3-1/TRBV3-2	-	TGTGCCAGCAGCCAGGGGGACAGCCTGAACACTGAAGCTTTCTTT	CASSQGDSLNTEAFF
-	TRBJ2-5	TRBV5-4	-	TGTGCCAGCAGCAGGAAACAGGTCCCATCGACTGAGACCCAGTACTTC	CASSRKQVPSTETQYF
TRBD2	TRBJ2-1	TRBV24-1	-	TGTGCCACCAGTGACCTTAGCGGGGGAGACAATGAGCAGTTCTTC	CATSDLSGGDNEQFF
TRBD2	TRBJ2-5	TRBV7-2	-	TGTGCCAGCAGCGGCGGGGGGACGCAAGAGACCCAGTACTTC	CASSGGGTQETQYF